The rows below give T cell receptor beta chains drawn from one sample of a study of blood T cells in healthy people across ages. One entry per CDR3 protein results from TCRdb running MiXCR on the 5' RACE reads. The repertoire holds about 1.1 million distinct CDR3 sequences, with 35% to 45% as singletons. Sequencing input: blood. The source of these receptors is a man aged 18 to 29 in good health. The CDR3 runs from the conserved cysteine through the conserved F or W. Each record gives: CDR3 length, J gene, V gene, D gene, CDR3 protein. The D gene is left open where the match is weak.

>15|TRBJ1-3|TRBV18|.
CASSPPAGRRNTIYF
>15|TRBJ1-1|TRBV4-3|.
CASSQDGRAGTEAFF
>16|TRBJ1-6|TRBV4-1|.
CASSQDGDPENSPLHF
>14|TRBJ1-2|TRBV3-1|.
CASNQGGPNYGYTF
>13|TRBJ1-1|TRBV7-9|TRBD1
CASSLARDREAFF
>16|TRBJ2-7|TRBV10-2|.
CASRETTDFSYNEQYF
>15|.|TRBV12-3/TRBV12-4|.
CASSLGGRRSYEQYF
>14|TRBJ1-1|TRBV20-1|.
CSARGHLGDTEAFF
>15|TRBJ2-3|TRBV20-1|.
CSARPDRGGTDTQYF
>18|TRBJ1-5|TRBV3-1|.
CASSQSREGAYLNQPQHF
>14|TRBJ1-1|TRBV9|.
CASSVDGGATEAFF
>14|.|TRBV12-3/TRBV12-4|.
CASNKGPPKETQYF
>16|TRBJ1-1|TRBV6-5|TRBD1
CASKTNRGTLGTEAFF
>14|TRBJ1-2|TRBV27|TRBD1
CATSEGGASYGYTF
>15|TRBJ1-2|TRBV12-3/TRBV12-4|.
CASSLGRGEVYGYTF
>15|TRBJ2-4|TRBV6-5|TRBD1
CASSRQGIAKNIQYF
>14|TRBJ1-4|TRBV9|.
CASSVGTRSEKLFF
>15|TRBJ1-1|TRBV7-9|.
CASTPESGPNTEAFF
>13|TRBJ2-5|TRBV12-3/TRBV12-4|.
CASSPLGRETQYF
>15|TRBJ1-2|TRBV25-1|.
CASSELAVANYGYTF
>16|TRBJ2-3|TRBV7-2|.
CASSLGGTGLADTQYF
>19|TRBJ1-1|TRBV4-3|.
CASSQGMAQYPMWNTEAFF
>12|TRBJ1-3|TRBV29-1|TRBD1
CSVGQAGNTIYF
>16|TRBJ2-1|TRBV12-3/TRBV12-4|TRBD1
CASSQLGTGGFDEQFF
>16|TRBJ2-5|TRBV7-9|.
CASSLRAVIYQETQYF
>16|TRBJ2-1|TRBV20-1|TRBD2
CSARDLGGGSYNEQFF
>13|TRBJ1-6|TRBV2|TRBD1
CASTGQENSPPHF
>17|TRBJ1-4|TRBV18|.
CASSPGKGGSTNEKLFF
>14|TRBJ2-1|TRBV20-1|.
CSVLWGSSYNEQFF
>16|TRBJ1-2|TRBV4-3|.
CASSQAITRVANGYTF
>15|TRBJ2-5|TRBV29-1|.
CSVQDPTGRQETQYF
>14|TRBJ2-1|TRBV10-3|.
CAISESTYSGEPFF
>13|TRBJ1-2|TRBV6-1|.
CASTTGLGNGYTF
>16|TRBJ2-3|TRBV6-5|.
CASSEFRTASTDTQYF
>12|TRBJ1-2|TRBV18|.
CASSPLIRGYTF
>15|TRBJ2-1|TRBV7-8|TRBD2
CASSASGGGSNEQFF
>16|TRBJ2-1|TRBV20-1|.
CSAGKQGPGPSNEQFF
>17|TRBJ2-1|TRBV29-1|TRBD2
CSVVGTQTSPGGNEQFF
>14|TRBJ1-4|TRBV12-3/TRBV12-4|TRBD1
CASSWDRTNEKLFF
>13|TRBJ2-1|TRBV20-1|TRBD2
CSARDPGGDEQFF
>17|TRBJ1-2|TRBV6-1|.
CASRDAEKGSYYYGYTF
>15|TRBJ2-3|TRBV27|TRBD2
CASSHTSGLRDTQYF
>14|TRBJ2-3|TRBV27|TRBD2
CASSLLAGPDTQYF
>12|TRBJ2-3|TRBV14|.
CASSNTPDTQYF
>15|TRBJ1-1|TRBV4-1|TRBD1
CASSLGTGGQTEAFF
>15|TRBJ2-1|TRBV7-9|.
CASPPEGSSYNEQFF
>18|TRBJ2-3|TRBV10-3|TRBD2
CAISEPSGAGSSTDTQYF
>17|TRBJ1-6|TRBV4-3|TRBD1
CASSQDFTRTGGSPLHF
>14|TRBJ1-2|TRBV5-1|.
CASSLEREDYGYTF
>15|TRBJ2-3|TRBV13|TRBD2
CASSPTDGGTDTQYF
>14|TRBJ1-2|TRBV6-6|.
CASSYSKGEKGYTF